The clone carrying this TCR beta chain has a handful of counts. The target antigen is unknown. This sample was taken from a study of a mutant IDH1 vaccine in newly diagnosed glioma. Turning to the study itself: Eight vaccinations were given in weeks 1, 3, 5, 7, 11, 15, 19 and 23. There were 62.5% males and around 38% females among treated patients, whose mean age was about 40 years. Patients were started on vaccination 4-6 weeks after radiotherapy alone, or with temozolomide cycles.

Sequencing was performed with immunoSEQ multiplex PCR; in TCRdb, only in-frame clones are kept and a portion is missing. The repertoire holds some 130,000 clones, with roughly 77% as singletons. Time point: week 11, during vaccination. Mutant IDH1 20-mer peptide, at 300 ug, made up each vaccine dose, with topical imiquimod. New IDH1-mutant, ATRX-lost WHO grade 3 or 4 astrocytomas occurred in donors. The receptor was derived from a man aged 35 to 55 with glioma. The sequencing here drew on PBMCs, taken from a glioma patient whose treatment included an IDH1 peptide vaccine.

CDR3 nucleotides: TGTGCCAGCAGCTCCCGGGGAGGGCCGCCCAGTCAGCCCCAGCATTTT. It is translated as CASSSRGGPPSQPQHF. The chain has TRBV5-6 and TRBJ1-5; D not resolved. CDR1 is SGHDT and CDR2 is YYEEEE in the germline V gene. The CDR3 contains 16 residues. Trimming stripped 3 bases from V and 6 bases from J, with 19 bases between.